This T cell receptor beta chain was recorded in a study of shared clonotypes between healthy human individuals. Background on the study: Each donor's CD4 naive and CD4 memory cells filled three plates apiece, CD8 naive two, and CD8 memory one.

This clone was detected once. What it binds is unknown. Partitioning of CD4+ cells yielded a CD45RA+ naive subset and a CD45RA-negative memory subset. Assay: immunoSEQ multiplex PCR; the TCRdb copy retains only in-frame clones and omits some. The sample contains around 2,000,000 clones, over 85% of which appear only once. Study results and limitations: The authors sampled blood alone, and tissue repertoires likely differ. Some clonotypes were shared by all four sorted-subset donors, while others were not shared. The non-shared ones had lower generation probabilities than the shared ones.

Trimming took off 2 bases at V and 5 bases at J, with 13 bases between the two ends. Germline V gene data show CDR1 as SGDLS and CDR2 as YYNGEE. The CDR3 spans 14 residues. Sequenced: naive CD4+ T cells sorted from blood. Subset described: CD45RA+ positively selected. This chain links TRBV9 with TRBJ2-5; D call uncertain. The receptor comes from a man aged 18-30 years in good health. In DNA form, the CDR3 reads TGTGCCAGCAGCGTCAGGTCCCTCGGGGAGACCCAGTACTTC. It is translated as CASSVRSLGETQYF.